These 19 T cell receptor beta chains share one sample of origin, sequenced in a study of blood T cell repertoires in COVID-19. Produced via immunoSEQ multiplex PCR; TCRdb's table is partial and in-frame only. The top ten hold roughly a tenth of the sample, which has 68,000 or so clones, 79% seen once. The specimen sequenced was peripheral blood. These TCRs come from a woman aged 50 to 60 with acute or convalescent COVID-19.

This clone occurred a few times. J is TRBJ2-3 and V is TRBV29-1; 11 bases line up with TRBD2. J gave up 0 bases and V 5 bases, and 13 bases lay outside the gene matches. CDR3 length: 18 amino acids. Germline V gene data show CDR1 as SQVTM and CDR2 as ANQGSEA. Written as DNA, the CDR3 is TGCAGCGTTACTGGACAGGGGACTAGCGGCCCTAGCACAGATACGCAGTATTTT. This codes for CSVTGQGTSGPSTDTQYF.

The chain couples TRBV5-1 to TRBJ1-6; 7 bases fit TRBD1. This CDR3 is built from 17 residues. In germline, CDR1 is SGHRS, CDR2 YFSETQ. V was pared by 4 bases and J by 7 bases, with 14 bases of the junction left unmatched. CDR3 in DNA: TGCGCCAGCAGCCCGACAGGGTCGTCGGGGGCAAATTCACCCCTCCACTTT. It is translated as CASSPTGSSGANSPLHF.

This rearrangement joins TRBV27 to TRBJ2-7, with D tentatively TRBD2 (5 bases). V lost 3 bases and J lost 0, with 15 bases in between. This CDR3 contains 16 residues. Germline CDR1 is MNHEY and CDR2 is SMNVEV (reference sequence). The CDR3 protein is CASSFSTQRSSYEQYF. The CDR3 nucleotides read TGTGCCAGCAGTTTTTCTACCCAGCGGAGCTCCTACGAGCAGTACTTC.

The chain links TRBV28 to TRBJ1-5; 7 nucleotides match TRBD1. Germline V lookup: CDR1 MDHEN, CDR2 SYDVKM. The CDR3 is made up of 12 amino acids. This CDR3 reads CAEQGSNQPQHF. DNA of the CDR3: TGTGCGGAACAGGGGTCCAATCAGCCCCAGCATTTT.

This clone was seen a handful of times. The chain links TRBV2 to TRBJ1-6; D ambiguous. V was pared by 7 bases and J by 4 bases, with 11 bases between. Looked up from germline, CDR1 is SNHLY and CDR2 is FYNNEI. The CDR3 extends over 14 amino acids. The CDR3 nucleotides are TGTGCCAGCAAGGGCTGGGAGTATAATTCACCCCTCCACTTT. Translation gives CASKGWEYNSPLHF.

DNA of the CDR3: TGTGCCAGCAGGAATTCGGGGGTGGACTATGGCTACACCTTC. Translated, it gives CASRNSGVDYGYTF. This chain links TRBV11-2 with TRBJ1-2; D may be TRBD1 (5 bases). V was clipped by 6 bases and J by 3 bases, with 14 bases between them. This CDR3 contains 14 residues. The germline CDR1 and CDR2 sequences are SGHAT and FQNNGV.

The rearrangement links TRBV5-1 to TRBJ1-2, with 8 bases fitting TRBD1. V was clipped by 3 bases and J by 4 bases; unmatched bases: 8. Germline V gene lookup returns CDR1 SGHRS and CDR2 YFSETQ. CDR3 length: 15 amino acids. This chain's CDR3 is CASSSDRARGYGYTF. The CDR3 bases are TGCGCCAGCAGCTCGGACAGGGCGAGGGGCTATGGCTACACCTTC.

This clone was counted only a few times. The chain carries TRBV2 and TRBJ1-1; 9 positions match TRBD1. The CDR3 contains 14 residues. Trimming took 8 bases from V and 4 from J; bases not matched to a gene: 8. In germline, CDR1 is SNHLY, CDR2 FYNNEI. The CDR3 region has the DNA TGTGCCAGCCTGAGAGAGACAGGGGGCACTGAAGCTTTCTTT. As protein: CASLRETGGTEAFF. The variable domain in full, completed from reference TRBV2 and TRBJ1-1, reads EPEVTQTPSHQVTQMGQEVILRCVPISNHLYFYWYRQILGQKVEFLVSFYNNEISEKSEIFDDQFSVERPDGSNFTLKIRSTKLEDSAMYFCASLRETGGTEAFFGQGTRLTVV.

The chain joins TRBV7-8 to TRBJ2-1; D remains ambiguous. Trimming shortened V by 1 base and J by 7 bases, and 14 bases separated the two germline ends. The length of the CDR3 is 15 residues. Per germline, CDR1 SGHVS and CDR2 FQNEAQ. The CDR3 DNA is TGTGCCAGCAGCTTAGTCTTTCTAGAGAAGAATGAGCAGTTCTTC. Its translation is CASSLVFLEKNEQFF.

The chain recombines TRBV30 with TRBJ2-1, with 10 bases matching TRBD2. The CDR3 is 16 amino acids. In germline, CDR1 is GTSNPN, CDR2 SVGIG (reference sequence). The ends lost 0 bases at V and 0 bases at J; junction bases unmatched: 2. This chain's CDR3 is CAWSVLAGSSYNEQFF. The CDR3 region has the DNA TGTGCCTGGAGTGTACTAGCGGGGAGCTCCTACAATGAGCAGTTCTTC.

The CDR3 reads CASSIGGSEAFF. The DNA for the CDR3 is TGTGCCAGCAGCATTGGCGGGAGTGAAGCTTTCTTT. V and J are TRBV7-2 and TRBJ1-1; D not certain. This CDR3 comprises 12 residues. V lost 5 bases, J lost 7 bases, and 11 bases lay in between. Germline V gene lookup returns CDR1 SGHTA and CDR2 FQGNSA.

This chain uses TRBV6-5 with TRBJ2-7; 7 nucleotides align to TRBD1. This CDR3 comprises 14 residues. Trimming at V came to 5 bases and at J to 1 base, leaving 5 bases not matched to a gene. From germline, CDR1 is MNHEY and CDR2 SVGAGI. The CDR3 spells CASSLWDSSYEQYF. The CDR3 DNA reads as TGTGCCAGCAGTCTATGGGACAGTTCCTACGAGCAGTACTTC.

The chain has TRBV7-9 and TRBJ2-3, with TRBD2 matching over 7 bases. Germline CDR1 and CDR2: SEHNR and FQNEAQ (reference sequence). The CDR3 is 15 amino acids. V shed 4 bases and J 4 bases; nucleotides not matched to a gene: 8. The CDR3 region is CASSSSSGGSDTQYF. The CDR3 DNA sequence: TGTGCCAGCAGCTCCTCGTCGGGGGGTTCAGATACGCAGTATTTT.

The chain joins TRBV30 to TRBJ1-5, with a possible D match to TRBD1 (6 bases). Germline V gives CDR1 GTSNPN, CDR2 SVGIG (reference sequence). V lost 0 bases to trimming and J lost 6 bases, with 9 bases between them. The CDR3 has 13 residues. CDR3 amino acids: CAWSVQGSQPQHF. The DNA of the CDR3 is TGTGCCTGGAGTGTACAGGGCAGTCAGCCCCAGCATTTT.

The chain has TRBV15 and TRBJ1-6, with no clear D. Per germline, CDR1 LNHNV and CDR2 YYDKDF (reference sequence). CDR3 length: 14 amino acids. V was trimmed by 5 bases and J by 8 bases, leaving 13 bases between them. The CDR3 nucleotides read TGTGCCACCAGCCTTTCAATTCGAGATTCACCCCTCCACTTT. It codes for CATSLSIRDSPLHF.

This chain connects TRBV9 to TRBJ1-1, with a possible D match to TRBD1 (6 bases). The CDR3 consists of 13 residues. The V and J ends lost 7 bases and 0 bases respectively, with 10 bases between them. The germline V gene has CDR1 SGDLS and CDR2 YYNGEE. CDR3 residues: CASPGQMNTEAFF. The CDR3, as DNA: TGTGCCAGCCCCGGACAGATGAACACTGAAGCTTTCTTT.

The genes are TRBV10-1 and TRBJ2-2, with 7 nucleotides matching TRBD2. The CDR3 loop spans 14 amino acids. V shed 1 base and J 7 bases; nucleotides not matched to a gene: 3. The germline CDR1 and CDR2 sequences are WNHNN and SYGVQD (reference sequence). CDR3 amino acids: CASSELREFGELFF. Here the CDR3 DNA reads TGCGCCAGCAGTGAGTTGCGGGAGTTCGGGGAGCTGTTTTTT.

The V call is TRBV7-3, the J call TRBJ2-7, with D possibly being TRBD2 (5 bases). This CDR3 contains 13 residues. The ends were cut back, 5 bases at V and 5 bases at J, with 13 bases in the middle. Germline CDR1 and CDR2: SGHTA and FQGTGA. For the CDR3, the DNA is TGTGCCAGCAGCCCGTCGACTAAGGACGAGCAGTACTTC. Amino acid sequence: CASSPSTKDEQYF.

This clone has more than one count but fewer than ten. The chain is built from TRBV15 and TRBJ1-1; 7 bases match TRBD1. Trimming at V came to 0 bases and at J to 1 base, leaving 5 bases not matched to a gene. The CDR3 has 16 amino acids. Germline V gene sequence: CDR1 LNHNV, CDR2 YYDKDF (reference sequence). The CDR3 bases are TGTGCCACCAGCAGAGATTTAAGACAGGGGAACACTGAAGCTTTCTTT. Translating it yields CATSRDLRQGNTEAFF.